The 15 T cell receptor beta chains listed next were all sequenced from one sample in a study of vaccination and CD4 T cells after COVID-19. The Oncomine TCR Beta short-read assay sequenced DNA from cultured CD4+ T cells. A single record per CDR3 protein comes from TCRdb applying MiXCR to the PCR reads. The sample has fewer than 20,000 distinct CDR3 sequences, roughly half seen once. Treatment specified: approximately 10-day PBMC culture with coronavirus spike peptide pools or control peptides (ViraFEST assay). These receptors are not linked to any known antigen. Sequencing was performed on CD4+ T cells from blood, cultured in vitro. These receptor sequences come from a human donor who had recovered from COVID-19.

The chain employs TRBV20-1 and TRBJ1-1; D is possibly TRBD1 (5 bases). The CDR3 consists of 16 residues. Per germline, CDR1 DFQATT and CDR2 SNEGSKA (reference sequence). V was pared by 6 bases and J by 4 bases, with 24 bases between. The CDR3 loop is CSAPTVGVGTGTEAFF. The CDR3 coding sequence is TGCAGTGCCCCAACCGTTGGGGTCGGGACTGGCACTGAAGCTTTCTTT.

This chain links TRBV6-1 with TRBJ2-7; 8 nucleotides align to TRBD2. The CDR3 has 17 amino acids. Germline V gene data show CDR1 as MNHNS and CDR2 as SASEGT. The V and J ends lost 3 bases and 5 bases, in that order; junction bases with no gene match: 15. The DNA of the CDR3 is TGTGCCAGCAGTGACTATAGGGCTAGCGGGTATAAGAACGAGCAGTACTTC. This codes for CASSDYRASGYKNEQYF.

About this clonotype itself: At one of its ends the junction is not consistent with the germline gene, which may arise from a read error. The chain is built from TRBV7-4 and TRBJ1-1, with D perhaps matching TRBD1 (5 bases). This CDR3 has 20 amino acids. Germline V gene sequence: CDR1 SGHVT, CDR2 SQSDAQ. For the CDR3, the DNA is TGTGCCAGCACCTTACAGGCCTCCCCGCTAGACCTCCTTATGAACACTGAAGCTTTCTTT. Encoded protein: CASTLQASPLDLLMNTEAFF.

The chain recombines TRBV20-1 with TRBJ2-2; D uncertain. Between the trimmed V and J ends, which lost 6 bases and 3 bases, there was a span of 5 bases. This CDR3 has 11 residues. The germline V gene has CDR1 DFQATT and CDR2 SNEGSKA (reference sequence). CDR3 amino acids: CSASDTGELFF. CDR3 DNA: TGCAGTGCCAGTGACACCGGGGAGCTGTTTTTT.

This clonotype was seen a few times. This sequence joins TRBV10-3 and TRBJ1-2; D ambiguous. V was clipped by 0 bases and J by 4 bases, with 9 bases between them. CDR1 is ENHRY and CDR2 is SYGVKD in the germline V gene. The CDR3 runs to 14 residues. CDR3 in amino acids: CAISESGTSYGYTF. CDR3 DNA sequence: TGTGCCATCAGTGAGTCGGGTACAAGCTATGGCTACACCTTC.

The chain has TRBV30 and TRBJ1-1; D uncertain. Per the germline V gene, CDR1 is GTSNPN and CDR2 is SVGIG (reference sequence). Trimming pared 2 bases from V and 11 bases from J, leaving 12 bases between. The CDR3 is 11 amino acids. The CDR3 DNA is TGTGCCTGGAGTTATTCGGGTGGTGCTTTCTTT. As protein: CAWSYSGGAFF. Full variable domain (outside the CDR3, taken from reference TRBV30 and TRBJ1-1): SQTIHQWPATLVQPVGSPLSLECTVEGTSNPNLYWYRQAAGRGLQLLFYSVGIGQISSEVPQNLSASRPQDRQFILSSKKLLLSDSGFYLCAWSYSGGAFFGQGTRLTVV.

This clonotype appeared a few times. The rearrangement uses TRBV7-9 and TRBJ2-6, with TRBD2 as a possible D gene (6 bases). The length of the CDR3 is 17 residues. Trimming left V 7 bases short and J 0 bases short, with 16 bases between. The germline V gene encodes CDR1 SEHNR and CDR2 FQNEAQ (reference sequence). This CDR3 is CASTGLAPSSGANVLTF. CDR3 in DNA: TGTGCCAGCACCGGGCTAGCGCCCTCCTCTGGGGCCAACGTCCTGACTTTC.

The sample holds a few counts of this clonotype. The chain has TRBV30 and TRBJ1-2; D is ambiguous. CDR1 GTSNPN and CDR2 SVGIG come from the germline V gene (reference sequence). CDR3 length: 11 amino acids. Between the trimmed V and J ends, which lost 3 bases and 5 bases, there was a span of 7 bases. The DNA of the CDR3 is TGTGCCTGGAGCGCATCTTATGGCTACACCTTC. Protein: CAWSASYGYTF.

This clonotype showed up just a few times. The V call is TRBV6-1, the J call TRBJ1-3, with a weak D call TRBD1 (6 bases). V was cut by 7 bases and J by 0 bases, with 7 bases left in between. The CDR3 extends over 13 amino acids. Germline assignment: CDR1 MNHNS and CDR2 SASEGT. The CDR3 spells CASKGGSGNTIYF. The DNA of the CDR3 is TGTGCCAGCAAGGGGGGCTCTGGAAACACCATATATTTT.

This rearrangement joins TRBV2 to TRBJ2-3, with TRBD2 identical over 8 bases. Trimming took 6 bases from V and 4 from J; bases not matched to a gene: 6. Looked up from germline, CDR1 is SNHLY and CDR2 is FYNNEI. There are 14 residues in the CDR3. CDR3 DNA: TGTGCCAGCAGACTCCGGGGGGGAGCAGATACGCAGTATTTT. Translated, it gives CASRLRGGADTQYF.

This clonotype was picked up a small number of times. The rearrangement joins TRBV20-1 to TRBJ2-3, with 9 positions matching TRBD1. Germline loops: CDR1 DFQATT, CDR2 SNEGSKA (reference sequence). V shed 8 bases, J shed 1 base, and the junction held 7 bases outside the gene matches. The CDR3 sequence is 14 residues long. This CDR3 reads CSPRGDRGTDTQYF. CDR3 nucleotides: TGCAGTCCGAGGGGGGACAGGGGCACAGATACGCAGTATTTT.

The chain employs TRBV10-3 and TRBJ1-3; no definite D call. Trimming removed 6 bases at V and 2 bases at J, with 8 bases between. Germline CDR1 reads ENHRY; CDR2 reads SYGVKD. The CDR3 contains 13 residues. CDR3 amino acids: CAIREGAGNTIYF. The CDR3 DNA follows: TGTGCCATCAGGGAGGGAGCTGGAAACACCATATATTTT.

The chain is built from TRBV7-2 and TRBJ2-7, with TRBD2 matching over 9 bases. The CDR3 runs 16 residues. The ends lost 2 bases at V and 4 bases at J; junction bases unmatched: 9. The V gene's germline CDR1 is SGHTA and CDR2 FQGNSA. The CDR3, as DNA: TGTGCCAGCAGCTTACGCGGGGGGGATCCCCTTTACGAGCAGTACTTC. Amino acid sequence: CASSLRGGDPLYEQYF.

The genes are TRBV18 and TRBJ2-7; the D gene could be TRBD1 or TRBD2 (5 bases each). The CDR3 covers 14 residues. V lost 5 bases and J 2 bases, leaving 13 bases between the germline ends. Germline lookup yields CDR1 KGHSH and CDR2 LQKENI. This chain's CDR3 is CASSFRDGPYEQYF. The CDR3 DNA follows: TGTGCCAGCTCATTCCGGGACGGGCCCTACGAGCAGTACTTC.

This clonotype has more than one count but fewer than ten. This chain uses TRBV20-1 with TRBJ1-3; D is ambiguous. CDR1 and CDR2 from the germline V gene are DFQATT and SNEGSKA (reference sequence). The length of the CDR3 is 14 residues. V gave up 4 bases and J gave up 0 bases, with 10 bases separating them. In DNA form, the CDR3 reads TGCAGTGCTATTTTCAGGAACTCTGGAAACACCATATATTTT. Translated, it gives CSAIFRNSGNTIYF.